The 3 T cell receptor beta chains given below trace back to one sample, sequenced in a study of blood T cell repertoires in COVID-19. The protocol was immunoSEQ multiplex PCR, while the TCRdb copy is restricted to in-frame clones and leaves out a portion. The sample has over 250,000 clones; approximately 88% are singletons. The sample was PBMCs or T cells enriched from blood (not recorded which). Source of these receptors: a young woman who had recovered from COVID-19.

The chain is built from TRBV7-9 and TRBJ2-7; TRBD2 agrees at 11 bases. The CDR3 covers 15 residues. CDR1 SEHNR and CDR2 FQNEAQ come from the germline V gene (reference sequence). With V trimmed by 5 bases and J by 7 bases, 10 bases remained unmatched. CDR3 amino acids: CASSPAGTSGREQYF. CDR3 nucleotides: TGTGCCAGCAGCCCCGCCGGGACTAGCGGAAGGGAGCAGTACTTC.

The chain combines TRBV4-1 with TRBJ1-4; a possible D gene is TRBD1 (5 bases). The V gene lost 6 bases and the J gene lost 0 bases, with 14 bases spanning the gap. Germline V gene data show CDR1 as MGHRA and CDR2 as YSYEKL. The length of the CDR3 is 16 residues. CDR3 region: CASRPRQLATNEKLFF. The CDR3 coding sequence is TGCGCCAGCAGACCCAGACAGCTTGCAACTAATGAAAAACTGTTTTTT.

V usage is TRBV5-4 and J usage is TRBJ1-2; 9 bases are shared with TRBD1. The germline V gene encodes CDR1 SGHNT and CDR2 YYREEE (reference sequence). This CDR3 is built from 16 residues. Germline trimming cut 3 bases from V and 8 bases from J; bases unmatched to any gene: 14. CDR3 nucleotides: TGTGCCAGCAGCTCACCCGGGACAGGGAACTCGAGGGGCTACACCTTC. This encodes CASSSPGTGNSRGYTF.